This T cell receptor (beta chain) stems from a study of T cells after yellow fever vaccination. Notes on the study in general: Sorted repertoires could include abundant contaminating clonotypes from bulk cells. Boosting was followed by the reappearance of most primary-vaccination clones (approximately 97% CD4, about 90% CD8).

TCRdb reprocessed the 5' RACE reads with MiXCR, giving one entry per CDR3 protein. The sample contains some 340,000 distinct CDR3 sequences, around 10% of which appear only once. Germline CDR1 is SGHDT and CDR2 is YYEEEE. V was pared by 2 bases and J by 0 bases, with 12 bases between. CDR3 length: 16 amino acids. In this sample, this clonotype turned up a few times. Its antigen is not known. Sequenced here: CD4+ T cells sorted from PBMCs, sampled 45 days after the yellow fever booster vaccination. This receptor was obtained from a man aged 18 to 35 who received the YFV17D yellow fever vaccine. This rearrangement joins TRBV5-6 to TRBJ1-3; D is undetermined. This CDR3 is CASSFSDRNSGNTIYF. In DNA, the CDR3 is TGTGCCAGCAGCTTCTCTGACCGAAACTCTGGAAACACCATATATTTT.